The 12 T cell receptor beta chains listed next were all sequenced from one sample in a study of metastatic and nonmetastatic thyroid tumors. Ahead of thyroid surgery, no patient had received treatment of any kind. Using MiXCR, TCRdb re-called clones from the PCR reads. The sample has fewer than 50,000 clones; roughly 27% are singletons. The sequencing sample was made of blood. Receptors originate from a male donor with papillary thyroid cancer or a benign thyroid nodule (not recorded which). Some clones in this sample may be carry-over from other donors' samples.

The V gene is TRBV5-1, the J gene TRBJ2-7, with 13 nucleotides matching TRBD2. Germline CDR1 is SGHRS and CDR2 is YFSETQ. CDR3 length: 14 amino acids. Trimming took 2 bases from V and 6 from J; bases not matched to a gene: 2. The CDR3 coding sequence is TGCGCCAGCAGCTTTGGACTAGCGGGAGCCGAGCAGTACTTC. Encoded protein: CASSFGLAGAEQYF.

For this clone: The junction and the germline gene differ at one end; a read error may be behind it. The V and J genes are TRBV6-4 and TRBJ2-5; the match to TRBD2 covers 8 bases. CDR1 and CDR2 from the germline V gene are MRHNA and SNTAGT. This CDR3 is built from 15 residues. The CDR3 nucleotides read TGTGCCAGCATAGAGTCAGCGGGGGCTACAGAGACCCATTACTTC. This sequence encodes CASIESAGATETHYF.

The chain uses TRBV6-1 and TRBJ2-1; perhaps TRBD1 as D (5 bases). The CDR3 consists of 14 residues. CDR1 is MNHNS and CDR2 is SASEGT in the germline V gene. Trimming removed 5 bases from V and 9 bases from J, with 17 bases in between. The CDR3 protein is CASSSATGAAEQFF. CDR3 bases: TGTGCCAGCAGTAGTGCAACAGGCGCGGCTGAGCAGTTCTTC.

This clone was detected many times. The chain couples TRBV30 to TRBJ2-1; D tentatively reads TRBD1 or TRBD2 (5 bases each). V lost 2 bases to trimming and J lost 9 bases, with 17 bases between them. This CDR3 spans 14 amino acids. Germline V CDR1 and CDR2: GTSNPN, SVGIG (reference sequence). CDR3 nucleotide sequence: TGTGCCTGGAGTTCGTGGGGCCGACTAAGTGAGCAGTTCTTC. It is translated as CAWSSWGRLSEQFF.

This chain joins TRBV20-1 and TRBJ2-7, with D maybe TRBD1 (6 bases). The CDR3 runs to 16 residues. From germline, CDR1 is DFQATT and CDR2 SNEGSKA (reference sequence). V was pared by 1 base and J by 10 bases, with 26 bases between. The CDR3 DNA is TGCAGTGCTAGAGTGGGGGCTGGCCACGGCCAAGATACCCAGTACTTC. Its translation: CSARVGAGHGQDTQYF.

The rearrangement uses TRBV11-2 and TRBJ2-7; 11 nucleotides line up with TRBD2. This CDR3 contains 15 residues. With V trimmed by 5 bases and J by 0 bases, 3 bases remained unmatched. Per germline, CDR1 SGHAT and CDR2 FQNNGV. This chain's CDR3 is CASSQTSGSSYEQYF. In DNA form, the CDR3 reads TGTGCCAGCAGCCAAACTAGCGGGAGCTCCTACGAGCAGTACTTC. Using reference TRBV11-2 and TRBJ2-7 for the parts outside the CDR3, the full variable domain is EAGVAQSPRYKIIEKRQSVAFWCNPISGHATLYWYQQILGQGPKLLIQFQNNGVVDDSQLPKDRFSAERLKGVDSTLKIQPAKLEDSAVYLCASSQTSGSSYEQYFGPGTRLTVT.

This clone was seen ten or more times. The genes are TRBV19 and TRBJ2-7; 10 bases agree with TRBD2. The CDR3 totals 16 residues. Germline V gene lookup returns CDR1 LNHDA and CDR2 SQIVND (reference sequence). The V and J ends lost 1 base and 6 bases, in that order; junction bases with no gene match: 9. DNA of the CDR3: TGTGCCAGTAGTATAGCAGCGGGAGGGTTCCTTGGCGAGCAGTACTTC. It specifies CASSIAAGGFLGEQYF.

This clone was seen many times. The chain has TRBV12-3 or TRBV12-4 and TRBJ1-2, with TRBD1 as a possible D gene (5 bases). Trimming took 10 bases from V and 1 from J, leaving 13 bases between them. The CDR3 spans 13 residues. CDR3: CAIRQLLNYGYTF. The CDR3 DNA sequence: TGTGCCATCCGACAGCTGCTTAACTATGGCTACACCTTC.

This clone was found many times. One base away lies a much larger clone, so this may be a sequencing read error. The identical CDR3 is also encoded by other nucleotide sequences in the sample. The chain joins TRBV20-1 to TRBJ2-2; TRBD2 might be the D (6 bases). Germline CDR1 is DFQATT and CDR2 is SNEGSKA (reference sequence). This CDR3 has 14 amino acids. The CDR3 DNA is TGCAGTGTTCCGCGGGGCAGTGACACCGGGGAGCTGTTCTTT. It is translated as CSVPRGSDTGELFF.

This clone came up many times. J is TRBJ1-2 and V is TRBV7-9, with D maybe TRBD1 (5 bases). V was clipped by 8 bases and J by 4 bases, with 11 bases between them. The CDR3 totals 12 residues. The V gene's germline CDR1 is SEHNR and CDR2 FQNEAQ (reference sequence). The CDR3, as DNA: TGTGCCAGCCGGGGGGGACCCTATGGCTACACCTTC. Its translation is CASRGGPYGYTF.

V gene TRBV6-1 combines with J gene TRBJ2-3; no firm D call. Trimming pared 4 bases from V and 9 bases from J, leaving 14 bases between. Germline V CDR1 and CDR2: MNHNS, SASEGT. The CDR3 runs 13 residues. The CDR3 bases are TGTGCCAGCAGTGTATTCATCTATGAAACGCAGTATTTT. Its translation: CASSVFIYETQYF.

The chain employs TRBV7-2 and TRBJ1-5; the D gene is possibly TRBD1 (5 bases). Germline CDR1 reads SGHTA; CDR2 reads FQGNSA. This CDR3 comprises 16 residues. The V end lost 5 bases, the J end lost 3 bases, and 17 bases lay between the germline ends. The CDR3 region has the DNA TGTGCCAGCAGCCTAACGCCAGGGTCTTCCAATCAGCCCCAGCATTTT. This encodes CASSLTPGSSNQPQHF.